The present entry profiles one T cell receptor beta chain with its context. This sample stems from a study of T cell changes during pregnancy in multiple sclerosis. The assay was immunoSEQ multiplex PCR, and TCRdb's table has in-frame clones only and misses some. The repertoire holds roughly 61,000 clones, with roughly 90% as singletons. The CDR3 contains 16 residues. Germline V gene lookup returns CDR1 LGHNT and CDR2 FRNRAP. Losses at the gene ends were 4 bases for V and 1 base for J; bases not matched to a gene: 6. This clonotype was sampled from a female donor in good health, enrolled as a control in a pregnancy study. V usage is TRBV12-5 and J usage is TRBJ2-3; 9 nucleotides line up with TRBD1. The material sequenced was peripheral blood, taken in the first trimester of pregnancy. This chain's CDR3 is CASGWGDRARTDTQYF. CDR3 in DNA: TGTGCTAGTGGTTGGGGGGACAGGGCCCGCACAGATACGCAGTATTTT.